This TCR beta chain was recovered during a study of response to subunit inactivated influenza vaccine. This clonotype was observed at least ten times. Germline CDR1 and CDR2: SGHRS and YFSETQ. The junction had 7 bases not matched to a gene; V was cut back by 4 bases and J by 3 bases. This CDR3 comprises 14 residues. TCRdb analysed the RT-PCR reads with MiXCR anew, one entry per CDR3 protein. The sample gives about 700,000 distinct CDR3 sequences, about 15% of which show up once; less than 9% is in the top ten. The rearrangement links TRBV5-1 to TRBJ2-7, with TRBD1 matching over 7 bases. Specimen: PBMCs from blood, collected approximately 15 days before vaccination. The receptor was derived from a man in his fifties or sixties who received an inactivated influenza vaccine. CDR3 in amino acids: CASSGRDSIYEQYF. CDR3 in DNA: TGCGCCAGCAGCGGCCGGGACAGTATCTACGAGCAGTACTTC.